The entry that follows covers one TCR beta chain sequence. Its antigen is not known. Trimming took off 1 base at V and 7 bases at J, with 7 bases between the two ends. Germline CDR1 and CDR2: SGHNT and YENEEA. The CDR3 loop spans 12 amino acids. Libraries were prepared by immunoSEQ multiplex PCR; TCRdb keeps only in-frame clonotypes and omits some of them. The sample lists around 3,900 clones, 60% to 70% occurring once. This entry belongs to a study of coeliac disease. On the study more broadly: Without high-resolution HLA typing, biased TRBV7-2 usage was examined as a proof of principle. The study, taken as a whole, reports: Largely private TRB repertoires meant most sequences were sample-unique. Active celiac intraepithelial and lamina propria samples had lower TRB and TRG clonality than control samples. According to the authors, this method cannot detect gliadin-specific T cells in an unbiased way.

The chain recombines TRBV11-3 with TRBJ2-5, with a possible D match to TRBD2 (6 bases). This sequence originates from a man in his 70s with active celiac disease. Specimen: intraepithelial lymphocytes from the gut. This CDR3 reads CASSLGRGTQYF. CDR3 DNA: TGTGCCAGCAGCTTAGGGAGGGGGACCCAGTACTTC.